This T cell receptor beta chain originates from a study of blood T cell repertoires in COVID-19. The repertoire was sequenced with immunoSEQ multiplex PCR; TCRdb's copy has only in-frame clones and lacks some. The data show hundreds of thousands of clones, roughly four fifths seen once. The CDR3 spans 14 residues. The germline gives CDR1 SGHKS, CDR2 YYEKEE (reference sequence). Trimming stripped 4 bases from V and 2 bases from J, with 12 bases between. A few counts support this clone. The clonotype comes from a woman in her fifties or sixties who had been exposed to COVID-19. This sequence joins TRBV5-5 and TRBJ1-1; D is unresolved. Material: PBMCs or T cells enriched from blood (not recorded which). The CDR3 nucleotides read TGTGCCAGCAGCAAACTCATACTTAACACTGAAGCTTTCTTT. Translated, it gives CASSKLILNTEAFF.